This T cell receptor (beta chain) was documented in a study of shared clonotypes between healthy human individuals. The germline gives CDR1 SGDLS, CDR2 YYNGEE. V was clipped by 0 bases and J by 2 bases, with 2 bases between them. This CDR3 has 13 residues. The table came from immunoSEQ multiplex PCR; TCRdb's copy has only in-frame clones and leaves some out. The table records a few hundred thousand clones, approximately 65% of them present only once. This clone was found a few times. The sequencing input was memory CD4+ T cells sorted from blood. Described subset: CD45RA-negative fraction. This chain links TRBV9 with TRBJ2-2, with D hard to call. The receptor's source is a man under 40 in good health. As DNA, the CDR3 is TGTGCCAGCAGCGTAGATAACACCGGGGAGCTGTTTTTT. Translated: CASSVDNTGELFF.